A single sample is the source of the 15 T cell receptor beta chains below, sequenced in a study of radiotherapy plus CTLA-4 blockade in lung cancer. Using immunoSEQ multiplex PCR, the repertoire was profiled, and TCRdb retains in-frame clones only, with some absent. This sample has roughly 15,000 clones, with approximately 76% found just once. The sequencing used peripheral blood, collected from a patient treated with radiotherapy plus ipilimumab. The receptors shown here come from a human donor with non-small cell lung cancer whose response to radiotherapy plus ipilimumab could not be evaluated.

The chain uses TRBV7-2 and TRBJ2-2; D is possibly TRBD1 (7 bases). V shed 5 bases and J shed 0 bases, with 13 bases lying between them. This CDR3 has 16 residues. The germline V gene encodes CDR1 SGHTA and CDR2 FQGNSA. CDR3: CASSQAGQTNTGELFF. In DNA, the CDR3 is TGTGCCAGCAGCCAGGCGGGACAGACGAACACCGGGGAGCTGTTTTTT.

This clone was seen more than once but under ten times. CDR3 DNA sequence: TGTGCCAGCAGCGTTGCGGGACAGGGGTTAGGAAACACCATATATTTT. This sequence encodes CASSVAGQGLGNTIYF. This rearrangement joins TRBV9 to TRBJ1-3; 10 bases are shared with TRBD1. The CDR3 spans 16 residues. J was trimmed by 4 bases and V by 2 bases; bases with no gene match: 6. Per the germline V gene, CDR1 is SGDLS and CDR2 is YYNGEE.

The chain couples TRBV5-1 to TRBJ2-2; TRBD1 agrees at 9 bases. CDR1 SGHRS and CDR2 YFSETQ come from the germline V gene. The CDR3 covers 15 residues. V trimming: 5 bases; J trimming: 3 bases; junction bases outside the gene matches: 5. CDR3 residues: CASREQGADTGELFF. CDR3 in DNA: TGCGCCAGCAGGGAACAGGGGGCTGACACCGGGGAGCTGTTTTTT.

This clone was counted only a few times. The CDR3 DNA reads TGTGCCAGCAGTTCCCCGCGGGGGGGCTCTGGAAACACCATATATTTT. Protein: CASSSPRGGSGNTIYF. This chain uses TRBV6-6 with TRBJ1-3; possibly TRBD1 for D (5 bases). The V end was cut by 4 bases, the J end by 0 bases, with 13 bases between. The length of the CDR3 is 16 residues. CDR1 MNHNY and CDR2 SVGAGI come from the germline V gene (reference sequence).

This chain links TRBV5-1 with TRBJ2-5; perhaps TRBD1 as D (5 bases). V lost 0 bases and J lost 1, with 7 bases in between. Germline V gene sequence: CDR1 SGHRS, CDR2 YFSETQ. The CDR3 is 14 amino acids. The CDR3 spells CASSLGQPQETQYF. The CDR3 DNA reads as TGCGCCAGCAGCTTGGGACAGCCCCAAGAGACCCAGTACTTC.

This CDR3 reads CASSISGGFEQYF. The CDR3 DNA reads TGTGCCAGTAGTATCAGCGGGGGTTTCGAGCAGTACTTC. The chain is built from TRBV19 and TRBJ2-7; TRBD2 matches at 8 bases. This CDR3 region has 13 residues. V lost 3 bases to trimming and J lost 6 bases; unmatched junction nucleotides: 4. Germline V gene lookup returns CDR1 LNHDA and CDR2 SQIVND (reference sequence).

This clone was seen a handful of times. CDR3 protein: CASSDRGPPLHF. In DNA form, the CDR3 reads TGCGCCAGCAGTGACAGGGGGCCCCCCCTCCACTTT. The chain is built from TRBV10-2 and TRBJ1-6; TRBD1 agrees at 8 bases. J gave up 13 bases and V 3 bases, and 2 bases lay outside the gene matches. CDR3 size: 12 residues. Germline V gene sequence: CDR1 WSHSY, CDR2 SAAADI.

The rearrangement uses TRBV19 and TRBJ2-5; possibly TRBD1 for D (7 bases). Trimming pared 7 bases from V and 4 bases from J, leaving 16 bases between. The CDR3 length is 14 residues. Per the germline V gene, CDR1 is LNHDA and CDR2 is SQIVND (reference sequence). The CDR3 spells CASMPQGGSETQYF. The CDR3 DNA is TGTGCCAGTATGCCCCAGGGGGGTTCAGAGACCCAGTACTTC. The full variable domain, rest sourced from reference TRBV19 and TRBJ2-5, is DGGITQSPKYLFRKEGQNVTLSCEQNLNHDAMYWYRQDPGQGLRLIYYSQIVNDFQKGDIAEGYSVSREKKESFPLTVTSAQKNPTAFYLCASMPQGGSETQYFGPGTRLLVL.

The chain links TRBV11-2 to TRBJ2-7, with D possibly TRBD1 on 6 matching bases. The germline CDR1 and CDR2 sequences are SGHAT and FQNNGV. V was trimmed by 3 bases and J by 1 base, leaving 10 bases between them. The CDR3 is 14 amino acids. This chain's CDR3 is CASSFRTVSYEQYV. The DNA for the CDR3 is TGTGCCAGCAGCTTCCGGACAGTATCCTACGAGCAGTACGTC.

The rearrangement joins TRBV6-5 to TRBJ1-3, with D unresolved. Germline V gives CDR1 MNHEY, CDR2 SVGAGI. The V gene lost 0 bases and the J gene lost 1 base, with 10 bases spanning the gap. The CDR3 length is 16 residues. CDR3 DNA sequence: TGTGCCAGCAGTTACTCGAGGCTGGTGTCTGGAAACACCATATATTTT. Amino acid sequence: CASSYSRLVSGNTIYF.

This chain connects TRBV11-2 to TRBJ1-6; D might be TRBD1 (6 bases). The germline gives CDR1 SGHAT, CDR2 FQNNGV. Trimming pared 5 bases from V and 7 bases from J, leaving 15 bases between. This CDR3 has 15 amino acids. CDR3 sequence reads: CASSPRTERNSPLHF. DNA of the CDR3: TGTGCCAGCAGCCCTCGGACAGAGAGAAATTCACCCCTCCACTTT. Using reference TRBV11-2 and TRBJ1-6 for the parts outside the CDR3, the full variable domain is EAGVAQSPRYKIIEKRQSVAFWCNPISGHATLYWYQQILGQGPKLLIQFQNNGVVDDSQLPKDRFSAERLKGVDSTLKIQPAKLEDSAVYLCASSPRTERNSPLHFGNGTRLTVT.

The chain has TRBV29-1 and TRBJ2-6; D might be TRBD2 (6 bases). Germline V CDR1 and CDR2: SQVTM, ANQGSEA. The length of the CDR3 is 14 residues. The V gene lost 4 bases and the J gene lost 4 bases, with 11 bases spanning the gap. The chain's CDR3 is CSVVADAGANVLTF. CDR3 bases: TGCAGCGTTGTAGCGGATGCCGGGGCCAACGTCCTGACTTTC.

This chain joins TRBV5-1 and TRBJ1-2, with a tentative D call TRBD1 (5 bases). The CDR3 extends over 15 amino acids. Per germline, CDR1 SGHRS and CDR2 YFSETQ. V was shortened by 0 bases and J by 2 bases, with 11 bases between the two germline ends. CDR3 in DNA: TGCGCCAGCAGCTTGGAGCCCGGGGGAAACTATGGCTACACCTTC. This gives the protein CASSLEPGGNYGYTF.

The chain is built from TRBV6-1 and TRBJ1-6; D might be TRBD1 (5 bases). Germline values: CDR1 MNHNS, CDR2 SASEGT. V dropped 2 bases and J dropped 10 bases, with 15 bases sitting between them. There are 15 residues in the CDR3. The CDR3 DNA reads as TGTGCCAGCAGTGAACCACAGGTTTACGGCTCACCCCTCCACTTT. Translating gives CASSEPQVYGSPLHF.

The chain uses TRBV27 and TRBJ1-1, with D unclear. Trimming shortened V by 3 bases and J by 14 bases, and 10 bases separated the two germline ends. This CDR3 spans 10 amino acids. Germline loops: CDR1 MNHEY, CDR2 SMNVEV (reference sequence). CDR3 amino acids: CASSLYGSFF. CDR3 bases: TGTGCCAGCAGTTTGTACGGGTCGTTCTTT.